The 5 T cell receptor beta chains listed next were all sequenced from one sample in a study of post-analysis software for immune sequencing data. Their antigens are not known. Carried by the TCR beta cDNA libraries were unique molecular identifiers. From the PCR reads, TCRdb called clonotypes with MiXCR, one entry per CDR3 protein. There are roughly 800,000 distinct CDR3 sequences in the sample; around 42% occur only once, and roughly 5% lies in the top ten. Study-wide points: Several TRBV segments occurring more often in patients than controls included TRBV5-6, TRBV5-1 and TRBV20-1.

What was sequenced was blood. The receptors stem from a girl between 10 and 17 years old with multiple sclerosis.

This chain joins TRBV5-1 and TRBJ2-3, with 13 bases aligning to TRBD2. The CDR3 contains 16 residues. CDR1 is SGHRS, CDR2 YFSETQ, per germline. The J segment lost 3 bases and the V segment lost 4 bases, leaving 5 bases of the junction unmatched. The CDR3, as DNA: TGCGCCAGCAGCCAGATACTAGCGGGAGGGACAGATACGCAGTATTTT. Amino acid sequence: CASSQILAGGTDTQYF.

V gene TRBV28 combines with J gene TRBJ2-1; D tentatively reads TRBD1 or TRBD2 (6 bases each). Deletions cut 2 bases from V and 6 bases from J, with 11 bases between. Looked up from germline, CDR1 is MDHEN and CDR2 is SYDVKM. The CDR3 extends over 14 amino acids. In DNA, the CDR3 is TGTGCCAGCAGTTTAAGGGGGGCATCCAATGAGCAGTTCTTC. It is translated as CASSLRGASNEQFF.

This chain joins TRBV6-6 and TRBJ2-3; no definite D call. This CDR3 has 12 residues. Trimming pared 5 bases from V and 10 bases from J, leaving 13 bases between. Looked up from germline, CDR1 is MNHNY and CDR2 is SVGAGI (reference sequence). DNA for the CDR3: TGTGCCAGCAGTCCCAAGGCCTCGCCGCAGTATTTT. This encodes CASSPKASPQYF.

This clonotype was seen a few times. The chain employs TRBV4-1 and TRBJ2-3; unclear D gene. The CDR3 has 16 amino acids. Trimming left V 1 base short and J 4 bases short, with 15 bases between. Looked up from germline, CDR1 is MGHRA and CDR2 is YSYEKL. CDR3 sequence: CASSQVRVAMSDTQYF. CDR3 DNA: TGCGCCAGCAGCCAAGTAAGGGTAGCAATGTCAGATACGCAGTATTTT.

This clonotype is a singleton in its sample. A read error may produce the germline difference seen at one junction end. The V and J genes are TRBV12-3 or TRBV12-4 and TRBJ2-5, with 7 bases fitting TRBD1. The CDR3 loop spans 13 amino acids. CDR3 sequence: CASSWGQQETPYF. The CDR3, as DNA: TGTGCCAGCAGCTGGGGACAGCAAGAGACCCCGTACTTC.